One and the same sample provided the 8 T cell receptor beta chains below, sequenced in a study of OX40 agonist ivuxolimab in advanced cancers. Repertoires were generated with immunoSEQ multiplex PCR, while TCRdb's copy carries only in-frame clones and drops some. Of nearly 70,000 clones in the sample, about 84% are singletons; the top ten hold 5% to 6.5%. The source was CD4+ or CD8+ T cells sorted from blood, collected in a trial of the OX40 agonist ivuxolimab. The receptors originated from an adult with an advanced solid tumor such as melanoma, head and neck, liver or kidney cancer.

The CDR3 coding sequence is TGTGCCAGCAGCTTCCAACGGGCCAGCACAGATACGCAGTATTTT. Encoded protein: CASSFQRASTDTQYF. The gene calls are TRBV11-3 and TRBJ2-3; no clear D. The V and J ends lost 3 bases and 0 bases respectively, with 10 bases between them. Germline V gives CDR1 SGHNT, CDR2 YENEEA. The CDR3 loop spans 15 amino acids.

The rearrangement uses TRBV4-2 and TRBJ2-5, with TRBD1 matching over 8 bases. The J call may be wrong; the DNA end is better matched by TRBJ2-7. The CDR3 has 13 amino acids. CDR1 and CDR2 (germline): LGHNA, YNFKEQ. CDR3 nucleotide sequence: TGTGCCAGCAGCCCGACAGGGGCCGGCGAGCAGTACTTC. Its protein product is CASSPTGAGEQYF.

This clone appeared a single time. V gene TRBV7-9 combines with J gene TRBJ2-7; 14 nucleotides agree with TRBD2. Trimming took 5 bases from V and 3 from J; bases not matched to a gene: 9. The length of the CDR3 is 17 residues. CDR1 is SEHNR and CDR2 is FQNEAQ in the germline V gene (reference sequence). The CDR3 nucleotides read TGTGCCAGCAGCCCGGGACTAGCGGGAGCCGTTGTCTACGAGCAGTACTTC. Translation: CASSPGLAGAVVYEQYF. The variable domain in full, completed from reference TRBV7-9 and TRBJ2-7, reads DTGVSQNPRHKITKRGQNVTFRCDPISEHNRLYWYRQTLGQGPEFLTYFQNEAQLEKSRLLSDRFSAERPKGSFSTLEIQRTEQGDSAMYLCASSPGLAGAVVYEQYFGPGTRLTVT.

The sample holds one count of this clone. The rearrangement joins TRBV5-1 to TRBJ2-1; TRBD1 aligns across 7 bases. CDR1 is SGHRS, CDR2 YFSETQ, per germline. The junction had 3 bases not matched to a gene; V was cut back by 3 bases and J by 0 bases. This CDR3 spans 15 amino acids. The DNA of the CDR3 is TGCGCCAGCAGCTCTAGACAGGGCTCCTACAATGAGCAGTTCTTC. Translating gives CASSSRQGSYNEQFF.

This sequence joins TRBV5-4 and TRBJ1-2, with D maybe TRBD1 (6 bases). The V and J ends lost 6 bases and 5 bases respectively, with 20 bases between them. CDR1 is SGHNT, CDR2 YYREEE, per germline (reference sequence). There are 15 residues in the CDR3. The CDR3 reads CASTENLDRPYGYTF. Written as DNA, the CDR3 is TGTGCCAGCACCGAAAACCTGGACAGACCTTATGGCTACACCTTC.

The CDR3 region has the DNA TGCGCCAGCAGCTTGGGTGGGACAGGGGTACAAGAGACCCAGTACTTC. This encodes CASSLGGTGVQETQYF. This chain uses TRBV5-1 with TRBJ2-5; 10 nucleotides line up with TRBD1. J lost 2 bases, V lost 0 bases, and 4 bases had no gene match. Germline V lookup: CDR1 SGHRS, CDR2 YFSETQ. The CDR3 has 16 amino acids.

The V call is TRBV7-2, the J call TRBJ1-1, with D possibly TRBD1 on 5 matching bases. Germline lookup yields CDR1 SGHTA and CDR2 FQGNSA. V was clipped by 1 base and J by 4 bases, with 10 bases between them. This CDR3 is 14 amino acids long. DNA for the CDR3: TGTGCCAGCAGCTTAGAAGCAGGGAGCACTGAAGCTTTCTTT. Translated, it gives CASSLEAGSTEAFF.

CDR3 coding DNA: TGCGCCAGCAGCCAAGAGGAGGGCAGCTCCTACGAGCAGTACTTC. Its protein is CASSQEEGSSYEQYF. This chain connects TRBV4-3 to TRBJ2-7; the D gene is possibly TRBD2 (6 bases). Between the trimmed V and J ends, which lost 0 bases and 0 bases, there was a span of 9 bases. The CDR3 is made up of 15 amino acids. In germline, CDR1 is LGHNA, CDR2 YSLEER.